Listed below are T cell receptor beta chains from one sample, sequenced in a study of T cell changes during pregnancy in multiple sclerosis. Assay used: immunoSEQ multiplex PCR; TCRdb lists only in-frame clones, some missing. The sample lists fewer than 90,000 clones; 93% were seen once. The material sequenced was peripheral blood, taken in the third trimester of pregnancy. These receptors were collected from a female donor in good health, enrolled as a control in a pregnancy study. The CDR3 runs from the conserved cysteine through the conserved F or W. The order of the fields is CDR3 length, D gene, J gene, V gene, clone size, CDR3 protein, CDR3 DNA. The D gene is left open where the match is weak. Clone sizes are given selectively: once, few, many, or a class where the clone is expanded.

15 TRBD1 TRBJ1-6 TRBV4-1 NA CASSHPGDSYSPLHF TGCGCCAGCAGCCACCCGGGGGACAGCTATTCACCCCTCCACTTT
15 TRBD1 TRBJ1-2 TRBV2 NA CASSRGDSSRYGYTF TGTGCCAGCAGTCGCGGGGACAGTTCTCGCTATGGCTACACCTTC
15 NA TRBJ2-7 TRBV27 NA CASTVDRVDSYEQYF TGTGCCAGCACTGTGGACAGAGTAGACTCCTACGAGCAGTACTTC
17 TRBD2 TRBJ2-1 TRBV28 once CASSLTHEREPYNEQFF TGTGCCAGCAGTTTAACCCATGAGCGGGAGCCCTACAATGAGCAGTTCTTC
16 NA TRBJ2-3 TRBV7-2 NA CASSPKSVLSTDTQYF TGTGCCAGCAGCCCTAAGAGCGTCCTTAGCACAGATACGCAGTATTTT
17 NA TRBJ2-3 TRBV5-1 NA CASSLGPELGSTDTQYF TGCGCCAGCAGCTTGGGTCCCGAGCTCGGTAGCACAGATACGCAGTATTTT
15 NA TRBJ2-5 TRBV27 NA CASSFIGTGQETQYF TGTGCCAGCAGTTTTATCGGAACCGGGCAAGAGACCCAGTACTTC
14 NA TRBJ2-1 TRBV6-4 NA CASSKDGLSNEQFF TGTGCCAGCAGCAAGGACGGACTCAGCAATGAGCAGTTCTTC
14 TRBD2 TRBJ2-1 TRBV7-2 once CASSPGTTTHEQFF TGTGCCAGCAGCCCAGGGACTACTACGCATGAGCAGTTCTTC
12 TRBD1 TRBJ2-4 TRBV18 few CASSPGQGFEYF TGTGCCAGCTCACCCGGACAGGGATTCGAGTACTTC
16 TRBD2 TRBJ2-7 TRBV18 NA CASSPGTSGSSYEQYF TGTGCCAGCTCACCGGGGACTAGCGGGAGCTCCTACGAGCAGTACTTC
15 NA TRBJ2-7 TRBV28 NA CASSPTGSGSYEQYF TGTGCCAGCAGTCCGACAGGATCGGGATCCTACGAGCAGTACTTC
15 TRBD2 TRBJ2-7 TRBV18 NA CASSPGTSGTYEQYF TGTGCCAGCTCACCCGGGACTAGCGGCACATACGAGCAGTACTTC
16 NA TRBJ2-7 TRBV21-1 NA CASPMEEGGGSSEQYF TGTGCCAGCCCTATGGAGGAGGGAGGGGGATCATCCGAGCAGTACTTC
16 NA TRBJ2-2 TRBV6-6 NA CASSGSNRANTGELFF TGTGCCAGCAGCGGATCTAACAGGGCTAACACCGGGGAGCTGTTTTTT
16 NA TRBJ2-1 TRBV9 NA CASSVGGASSYNEQFF TGTGCCAGCAGCGTAGGAGGCGCCAGCTCCTACAATGAGCAGTTCTTC
17 TRBD2 TRBJ2-3 TRBV5-1 once CASSSPGLAGYTDTQYF TGCGCCAGCAGCTCCCCCGGACTAGCGGGATACACAGATACGCAGTATTTT
15 TRBD1 TRBJ2-2 TRBV19 NA CASTTTGGYTGELFF TGTGCCAGTACCACGACAGGGGGCTACACCGGGGAGCTGTTTTTT
15 NA TRBJ1-1 TRBV4-1 NA CASSQTTGMNTEAFF TGCGCCAGCAGCCAGACGACAGGCATGAACACTGAAGCTTTCTTT
14 NA TRBJ1-2 TRBV18 NA CASSPRAGEAGYTF TGTGCCAGCTCACCGCGGGCAGGGGAAGCTGGCTACACCTTC
20 NA TRBJ2-7 TRBV27 NA CASSPSSLGGGRPPSYERYF TGTGCCAGCAGTCCGTCCTCCCTCGGAGGAGGACGGCCCCCATCCTACGAGCGGTACTTC
13 NA TRBJ1-2 TRBV5-6 NA CASSQGDNYGYTF TGTGCCAGCAGCCAAGGGGATAACTATGGCTACACCTTC
16 TRBD2 TRBJ2-1 TRBV5-1 NA CASSPWTSGSVNEQFF TGCGCCAGCAGCCCCTGGACTAGCGGGAGCGTCAATGAGCAGTTCTTC
15 NA TRBJ2-4 TRBV5-5 NA CASSPRILAKNIQYF TGTGCCAGCAGCCCCAGGATCTTAGCCAAAAACATTCAGTACTTC
15 TRBD1 TRBJ2-1 TRBV6-1 NA CASSGGTGSYNEQFF TGTGCCAGCAGTGGAGGGACAGGCTCCTACAATGAGCAGTTCTTC
12 NA TRBJ2-7 TRBV10-3 NA CAIGPGDYEQYF TGTGCCATCGGCCCAGGGGATTACGAGCAGTACTTC
16 TRBD2 TRBJ2-7 TRBV4-1 NA CASSQEAAGGSYEQYF TGCGCCAGCAGCCAAGAAGCAGCGGGAGGGTCCTACGAGCAGTACTTC
15 NA TRBJ1-2 TRBV2 NA CASRGGGASNYGYTF TGTGCCAGCAGGGGTGGGGGGGCGTCTAACTATGGCTACACCTTC
16 TRBD1 TRBJ2-5 TRBV5-1 NA CASSYDPGQGPETQYF TGCGCCAGCAGTTATGATCCGGGACAGGGGCCGGAGACCCAGTACTTC
14 TRBD1 TRBJ2-1 TRBV2 once CASRDRDSYNEQFF TGTGCCAGCAGGGACAGGGACTCCTACAATGAGCAGTTCTTC
15 TRBD1 TRBJ2-7 TRBV18 NA CASSPQPGQYYEQYF TGTGCCAGCTCGCCCCAGCCGGGACAGTACTACGAGCAGTACTTC
16 TRBD2 TRBJ2-5 TRBV7-9 NA CASSSGLAGGQETQYF TGTGCCAGCAGCTCCGGACTAGCGGGAGGCCAAGAGACCCAGTACTTC
14 TRBD1 TRBJ1-5 TRBV28 NA CATRGGGLYQPQHF TGTGCCACCAGGGGGGGAGGGTTGTATCAGCCCCAGCATTTT
14 TRBD2 TRBJ2-7 TRBV19 NA CASSIGGGPYEQYF TGTGCCAGTAGTATCGGCGGGGGGCCCTACGAGCAGTACTTC
14 TRBD2 TRBJ2-3 TRBV29-1 NA CSVEREGHTDTQYF TGCAGCGTTGAGCGGGAGGGCCATACAGATACGCAGTATTTT
15 TRBD1 TRBJ2-5 TRBV18 NA CASSPQGAIGETQYF TGTGCCAGCTCACCACAGGGGGCGATTGGAGAGACCCAGTACTTC
13 NA TRBJ2-3 TRBV6-4 NA CASSVGSSDTQYF TGTGCCAGCAGTGTGGGCAGTTCAGATACGCAGTATTTT
18 TRBD2 TRBJ2-4 TRBV7-6 NA CASSLEAASGLAKNIQYF TGTGCCAGCAGCTTAGAGGCGGCTAGCGGGCTAGCCAAAAACATTCAGTACTTC
14 TRBD1 TRBJ2-3 TRBV4-2 NA CASSLGQGADTQYF TGTGCCAGCAGCCTCGGACAGGGCGCAGATACGCAGTATTTT
19 TRBD1 TRBJ1-3 TRBV10-3 NA CAIRGDRLGDSYSGNTIYF TGTGCCATTAGGGGTGATCGGTTGGGGGACAGCTACTCTGGAAACACCATATATTTT
17 NA TRBJ1-1 TRBV6-1 NA CASSESWAGNPNTEAFF TGTGCCAGCAGTGAAAGTTGGGCAGGGAACCCGAACACTGAAGCTTTCTTT
19 TRBD1 TRBJ1-5 TRBV5-1 once CASSLHAGTGGSSNQPQHF TGCGCCAGCAGTCTTCATGCCGGGACAGGGGGCTCCAGCAATCAGCCCCAGCATTTT
18 NA TRBJ2-2 TRBV15 NA CATSRGDLGSENTGELFF TGTGCCACCAGCAGAGGCGATCTCGGGTCCGAAAACACCGGGGAGCTGTTTTTT
16 TRBD1 TRBJ1-1 TRBV9 NA CASSVWDSPVLTEAFF TGTGCCAGCAGCGTATGGGACAGCCCGGTTTTGACTGAAGCTTTCTTT
15 NA TRBJ2-5 TRBV4-2 NA CASSDPYREQETQYF TGTGCCAGCAGCGACCCTTACAGGGAGCAAGAGACCCAGTACTTC
13 NA TRBJ1-3 TRBV2 few CASTQEVGNTIYF TGTGCCAGCACCCAGGAGGTCGGAAACACCATATATTTT
14 TRBD1 TRBJ1-2 TRBV4-1 few CASSQTGTNYGYTF TGCGCCAGCAGCCAGACAGGGACTAACTATGGCTACACCTTC
13 NA TRBJ2-7 TRBV6-5 NA CATQRGRGSEQYF TGTGCCACCCAGAGGGGGAGGGGGTCCGAGCAGTACTTC
15 TRBD2 TRBJ2-1 TRBV11-2 once CASSSGTSAYNEQFF TGTGCCAGCAGCTCCGGGACTAGCGCCTACAATGAGCAGTTCTTC
14 TRBD1 TRBJ2-2 TRBV6-5 once CATTGTGSGGELFF TGTGCCACAACTGGGACAGGGAGCGGCGGGGAGCTGTTTTTT